The TCR beta chain under discussion was sequenced for a study of radiotherapy plus CTLA-4 blockade in lung cancer. For the study at large: Across the patients, objective responses occurred in under 20%, and disease control in over 25%. Study-wide points: Peripheral blood showed expansion of tumor-derived TCR clones after radiotherapy and ipilimumab. It was early blood T cell clone dynamics, with interferon-beta, that reportedly best predicted response.

CDR3 length: 13 amino acids. Germline V gene data show CDR1 as SGHRS and CDR2 as YFSETQ. With 1 base removed from V and 2 bases from J, the gap between germline ends came to 6 bases. With regard to this clone: No antigen is known for it.

Ipilimumab-mediated CTLA-4 blockade plus focal radiation was given to patients having chemo-refractory metastatic non-small-cell lung cancer. Only in-frame clones appear in the TCRdb table, and some are missing; sequencing was by immunoSEQ multiplex PCR. The repertoire holds tens of thousands of clones, with just under 75% as singletons. The sequencing used peripheral blood, collected from a patient treated with radiotherapy plus ipilimumab. The chain recombines TRBV5-1 with TRBJ1-1; the D is unclear. The receptor comes from a human donor with non-small cell lung cancer who had stable disease on radiotherapy plus ipilimumab. The CDR3 nucleotides read TGCGCCAGCAGCTTGTTAACAAACACTGAAGCTTTCTTT. This gives the protein CASSLLTNTEAFF.